These 20 T cell receptor beta chains share one sample of origin, sequenced in a study of T cell clonotyping in hematopoietic cell transplantation. Time point given: recipient sample about 28 days before transplant, after cytoreduction. Repertoires were generated with immunoSEQ multiplex PCR, while TCRdb's copy carries only in-frame clones and drops some. The sample includes about 69,000 clones, approximately 95% seen only once; the top ten take roughly 1.5%. This specimen consisted of peripheral blood mononuclear cells, obtained before stem cell transplant. Receptors were obtained from a woman between 45 and 65 years old with acute myeloid leukemia. Some clones in this sample may be carry-over from other donors' samples.

This clone is a singleton in its sample. V is TRBV28 and J is TRBJ2-5; D is undetermined. V was trimmed by 5 bases and J by 5 bases, leaving 9 bases between them. The CDR3 consists of 12 residues. Looked up from germline, CDR1 is MDHEN and CDR2 is SYDVKM. The CDR3 DNA is TGTGCCAGCAGTGCCACCTTGGAGACCCAGTACTTC. Its translation: CASSATLETQYF.

V gene TRBV18 combines with J gene TRBJ2-7, with TRBD1 identical over 8 bases. Germline CDR1 reads KGHSH; CDR2 reads LQKENI. V gave up 6 bases and J gave up 2 bases; unmatched junction bases: 6. The CDR3 is 14 amino acids. CDR3 amino acids: CASSQQTGAYEQYF. The DNA for the CDR3 is TGTGCCAGCTCCCAACAGACAGGGGCCTACGAGCAGTACTTC.

The genes are TRBV4-1 and TRBJ2-5; no firm D call. Trimming shortened V by 2 bases and J by 1 base, and 8 bases separated the two germline ends. The CDR3 length is 14 residues. From germline, CDR1 is MGHRA and CDR2 YSYEKL. The chain's CDR3 is CASSQSVIQETQYF. The CDR3 DNA reads TGCGCCAGCAGCCAATCGGTGATCCAAGAGACCCAGTACTTC.

This rearrangement joins TRBV30 to TRBJ2-7; TRBD1 might be the D (6 bases). The V gene's germline CDR1 is GTSNPN and CDR2 SVGIG (reference sequence). This CDR3 has 14 residues. Trimming removed 3 bases from V and 6 bases from J, with 18 bases in between. The CDR3 DNA reads TGTGCCTGGAGGGGCTCGACAGGCCCTCCCGAGCAGTACTTC. Its protein product is CAWRGSTGPPEQYF.

The chain couples TRBV6-1 to TRBJ2-2, with D possibly TRBD1 on 6 matching bases. The CDR3 consists of 16 residues. Trimming pared 4 bases from V and 1 base from J, leaving 13 bases between. Per germline, CDR1 MNHNS and CDR2 SASEGT. The CDR3 here is CASSAILTGNTGELFF. DNA for the CDR3: TGTGCCAGCAGTGCTATCCTGACAGGGAACACCGGGGAGCTGTTTTTT.

In this sample, this clone turned up once. The CDR3 region has the DNA TGCGCCAGCAGCCTTACAGGGGGCTCTGAAGCTTTCTTT. This sequence encodes CASSLTGGSEAFF. This chain joins TRBV5-1 and TRBJ1-1; 9 bases fit TRBD1. Germline V gives CDR1 SGHRS, CDR2 YFSETQ. The length of the CDR3 is 13 residues. The junction had 4 bases not matched to a gene; V was cut back by 4 bases and J by 6 bases.

The chain combines TRBV19 with TRBJ2-7, with 13 bases that match TRBD2. Per germline, CDR1 LNHDA and CDR2 SQIVND (reference sequence). Germline trimming cut 3 bases from V and 4 bases from J; bases unmatched to any gene: 12. This CDR3 comprises 18 residues. CDR3 coding DNA: TGTGCCAGTAGTATCTCTCTCGCAGCGGGACTAGCGGGGTACGAGCAGTACTTC. It is translated as CASSISLAAGLAGYEQYF.

The CDR3 reads CARSLGRELSTYEQYF. CDR3 DNA sequence: TGTGCCAGAAGCTTGGGTAGGGAACTGTCAACCTACGAGCAGTACTTC. The chain combines TRBV5-3 with TRBJ2-7; D gene uncertain. TRBV5-3 falls under the ORF class, with uncertain function. The V gene lost 0 bases and the J gene lost 2 bases, with 15 bases spanning the gap. The CDR3 loop spans 16 amino acids.

The genes are TRBV30 and TRBJ1-4; tentatively, D is TRBD1 (6 bases). V shed 0 bases and J shed 7 bases, with 12 bases lying between them. The CDR3 loop spans 14 amino acids. Germline-derived CDR1 and CDR2 are GTSNPN and SVGIG (reference sequence). The CDR3 region has the DNA TGTGCCTGGAGTGTGGGGGGCGCGGGTGAAAAACTGTTTTTT. Protein product: CAWSVGGAGEKLFF. Together with reference TRBV30 and TRBJ1-4, the CDR3 gives the full variable domain: SQTIHQWPATLVQPVGSPLSLECTVEGTSNPNLYWYRQAAGRGLQLLFYSVGIGQISSEVPQNLSASRPQDRQFILSSKKLLLSDSGFYLCAWSVGGAGEKLFFGSGTQLSVL.

The CDR3 sequence is CASSFLRTGNTEAFF. CDR3 coding DNA: TGTGCCAGCAGTTTCCTCCGGACGGGAAACACTGAAGCTTTCTTT. The chain recombines TRBV28 with TRBJ1-1, with unresolved D. This CDR3 spans 15 amino acids. V gave up 3 bases and J gave up 2 bases, with 13 bases separating them. Germline V gives CDR1 MDHEN, CDR2 SYDVKM.

The chain recombines TRBV9 with TRBJ1-4; D unclear. V was cut by 0 bases and J by 3 bases, with 9 bases left in between. Germline V gene lookup returns CDR1 SGDLS and CDR2 YYNGEE. The length of the CDR3 is 15 residues. The CDR3 here is CASSVGVLANEKLFF. DNA of the CDR3: TGTGCCAGCAGCGTAGGGGTATTGGCTAATGAAAAACTGTTTTTT.

The V gene is TRBV6-5, the J gene TRBJ2-7; maybe TRBD1 (6 bases). Germline V gene data show CDR1 as MNHEY and CDR2 as SVGAGI. This CDR3 region has 14 residues. Between the trimmed V and J ends, which lost 2 bases and 1 base, there was a span of 9 bases. Here the CDR3 reads CASSYTGNSYEQYF. In DNA form, the CDR3 reads TGTGCCAGCAGTTACACAGGGAATTCCTACGAGCAGTACTTC.

The chain links TRBV19 to TRBJ1-5, with D possibly being TRBD1 (6 bases). The length of the CDR3 is 12 residues. The V end was cut by 10 bases, the J end by 6 bases, with 13 bases between. Germline assignment: CDR1 LNHDA and CDR2 SQIVND (reference sequence). The CDR3 DNA reads as TGTGCCACTACAGGGCCGAGTCAGCCCCAGCATTTT. Translating gives CATTGPSQPQHF.

The rearrangement joins TRBV6-1 to TRBJ1-3; D is ambiguous. V was trimmed by 2 bases and J by 8 bases, leaving 7 bases between them. Germline V gene sequence: CDR1 MNHNS, CDR2 SASEGT. CDR3 length: 12 amino acids. This CDR3 reads CASSESWYTIYF. CDR3 DNA sequence: TGTGCCAGCAGTGAAAGTTGGTACACCATATATTTT.

The chain combines TRBV6-1 with TRBJ2-7; 11 nucleotides align to TRBD1. This CDR3 is 15 amino acids long. V dropped 3 bases and J dropped 3; count of bases not matched to a gene: 4. Per the germline V gene, CDR1 is MNHNS and CDR2 is SASEGT. This CDR3 reads CASSDRGTGGYEQYF. The CDR3 nucleotides are TGTGCCAGCAGTGATAGGGGGACAGGGGGCTACGAGCAGTACTTC.

The chain combines TRBV19 with TRBJ2-5; tentative D call: TRBD2 (6 bases). Germline V gene lookup returns CDR1 LNHDA and CDR2 SQIVND (reference sequence). Trimming cost V 8 bases and J 4 bases, with 17 bases left between them. This CDR3 is 14 amino acids long. CDR3 DNA: TGTGCCAGTGCAAGGTGGGGGGAACGAGAGACCCAGTACTTC. This translates into CASARWGERETQYF.

This clone was counted a single time. The chain is built from TRBV4-1 and TRBJ2-7; 10 positions agree with TRBD1. Germline CDR1 and CDR2: MGHRA and YSYEKL. This CDR3 spans 13 amino acids. V was clipped by 4 bases and J by 6 bases; unmatched bases: 3. CDR3 protein: CASSPRTGGEQYF. CDR3 sequence (DNA): TGCGCCAGCAGCCCAAGGACAGGGGGCGAGCAGTACTTC.

The V and J genes are TRBV27 and TRBJ2-5, with 11 bases that match TRBD2. Germline V lookup: CDR1 MNHEY, CDR2 SMNVEV (reference sequence). CDR3 length equals 15 residues. J was trimmed by 3 bases and V by 2 bases; bases with no gene match: 2. DNA for the CDR3: TGTGCCAGCAGTTTAAAACTAGCGGGGGAAGAGACCCAGTACTTC. Protein product: CASSLKLAGEETQYF.

The rearrangement joins TRBV30 to TRBJ2-7, with TRBD1 matching over 9 bases. The CDR3 is 15 residues long. J gave up 3 bases and V 5 bases, and 11 bases lay outside the gene matches. The germline gives CDR1 GTSNPN, CDR2 SVGIG (reference sequence). In nucleotides, the CDR3 is TGTGCCTGGGGCGGGGGACCGGGACAGGGCTACGAGCAGTACTTC. Protein sequence: CAWGGGPGQGYEQYF.

This chain connects TRBV30 to TRBJ1-4; D is undetermined. The germline V gene has CDR1 GTSNPN and CDR2 SVGIG (reference sequence). The CDR3 is 12 residues long. V dropped 1 base and J dropped 12 bases, with 12 bases sitting between them. The CDR3: CAWSASGPELFF. The CDR3 DNA follows: TGTGCCTGGAGTGCATCTGGCCCAGAACTGTTTTTT.